The present T cell receptor (beta chain) was sequenced within a study of identical twins. Study-wide results and limits: Analyses of zero insertions could, in part, be confounded by invariant MAIT and iNKT cells. Model-predicted out-of-frame TCR alpha sharing fell below observed values in monozygotic twins.

This clonotype was detected only a few times. Its antigen is still unknown. This CDR3 has 16 amino acids. Germline CDR1 SGHRS, CDR2 YFSETQ. The V gene end was trimmed by 4 bases and the J gene end by 9 bases; junction bases not matched to a gene: 14. Template switching created a universal primer site, and the cDNA included unique molecular identifiers. TCRdb reanalysed the 5' RACE reads using MiXCR and keeps one entry per CDR3 protein. The table includes around 480,000 distinct CDR3 sequences, approximately 14% detected once. The same sample was also studied in work on yellow fever vaccine responses in identical twins.

The TCR comes from a woman between 18 and 30 years old in good health. The rearrangement uses TRBV5-1 and TRBJ2-1; 9 positions match TRBD2. The sequencing sample was made of CD4+ T cells sorted from blood. The CDR3 nucleotides are TGCGCCAGCAGCGGGGGGGGACTAGCCCCCGGCGGTGAGCAGTTCTTC. This translates into CASSGGGLAPGGEQFF.